Presented here are 24 T cell receptor beta chains from one specimen sequenced in a study of cytomegalovirus exposure and HLA in healthy donors. Primers included in the PCR were 60 Vbeta and 13 Jbeta primers. Sequencing was performed with immunoSEQ multiplex PCR; in TCRdb, only in-frame clones are kept and a portion is missing. The sample has about 150,000 clones, 60% to 85% seen once. Specimen: PBMCs. The receptors stem from a woman aged 40 to 49 in good health and CMV-seronegative.

The rearrangement links TRBV11-2 to TRBJ1-2; D ambiguous. V shed 5 bases and J shed 0 bases, with 10 bases lying between them. CDR3 length equals 14 residues. The germline V gene has CDR1 SGHAT and CDR2 FQNNGV. The CDR3 is CASSLIISNYGYTF. In DNA, the CDR3 is TGTGCCAGCAGCCTTATAATCTCTAACTATGGCTACACCTTC.

The chain couples TRBV5-1 to TRBJ1-5; TRBD1 aligns across 10 bases. Trimming took 3 bases from V and 8 from J; bases not matched to a gene: 2. The CDR3 is made up of 13 amino acids. Germline CDR1 and CDR2: SGHRS and YFSETQ. CDR3 residues: CASSSDRGKPQHF. The CDR3 coding sequence is TGCGCCAGCAGCTCGGACAGGGGGAAGCCCCAGCATTTT.

This clone was seen a handful of times. V is TRBV28 and J is TRBJ2-6; a weak D match, TRBD1 (5 bases). The CDR3 covers 16 residues. V gave up 5 bases and J gave up 0 bases, with 11 bases separating them. Germline V lookup: CDR1 MDHEN, CDR2 SYDVKM. CDR3 amino acids: CASSASGISGANVLTF. CDR3 DNA sequence: TGTGCCAGCAGTGCATCAGGGATCTCTGGGGCCAACGTCCTGACTTTC.

This chain links TRBV4-1 with TRBJ1-2, with a weak D call TRBD1 (5 bases). The CDR3 totals 15 residues. In germline, CDR1 is MGHRA, CDR2 YSYEKL. V lost 4 bases and J 6 bases, leaving 18 bases between the germline ends. The CDR3 sequence: CASSPTPGREDGYTF. CDR3 nucleotides: TGCGCCAGCAGCCCCACCCCGGGCAGGGAGGATGGCTACACCTTC.

In this sample, this clone turned up a few times. The CDR3 nucleotides read TGTGCCAGCAGCTGGGGCTATAGCAATCAGCCCCAGCATTTT. Its translation: CASSWGYSNQPQHF. J is TRBJ1-5 and V is TRBV5-6, with D possibly TRBD1 on 5 matching bases. This CDR3 is built from 14 residues. The germline V and J ends were trimmed by 3 bases and 0 bases, with 7 bases remaining between them. Germline-derived CDR1 and CDR2 are SGHDT and YYEEEE.

The chain is built from TRBV4-1 and TRBJ2-1; 9 bases are shared with TRBD2. The V gene end was trimmed by 0 bases and the J gene end by 0 bases; junction bases not matched to a gene: 3. The CDR3 is 17 amino acids. CDR1 is MGHRA, CDR2 YSYEKL, per germline. CDR3 protein: CASSQEGGRASYNEQFF. CDR3 sequence (DNA): TGCGCCAGCAGCCAAGAGGGCGGGAGGGCCTCCTACAATGAGCAGTTCTTC.

The chain carries TRBV7-8 and TRBJ1-5; 10 nucleotides align to TRBD1. CDR3 size: 16 residues. CDR1 and CDR2 (germline): SGHVS, FQNEAQ. V was pared by 4 bases and J by 2 bases, with 5 bases of the junction left unmatched. The CDR3 coding sequence is TGTGCCAGCAGCTCGACAGGGGGCGATGGCAATCAGCCCCAGCATTTT. Its translation is CASSSTGGDGNQPQHF.

This chain joins TRBV6-1 and TRBJ1-6, with D possibly being TRBD1 (6 bases). This CDR3 region has 13 residues. The germline gives CDR1 MNHNS, CDR2 SASEGT. V shed 6 bases and J shed 5 bases, with 8 bases lying between them. CDR3 DNA sequence: TGTGCCAGCAGGGGGGACAATAATTCACCCCTCCACTTT. This encodes CASRGDNNSPLHF.

V and J are TRBV2 and TRBJ1-4; 12 positions agree with TRBD1. There are 14 residues in the CDR3. The V gene end was trimmed by 10 bases and the J gene end by 10 bases; junction bases not matched to a gene: 10. Germline V CDR1 and CDR2: SNHLY, FYNNEI. The CDR3 coding sequence is TGTGCCACCCATCGGGGACAGGGGGCTGGAAAACTGTTTTTT. It encodes CATHRGQGAGKLFF.

The rearrangement joins TRBV28 to TRBJ1-6, with a weak D call TRBD1 (6 bases). Looked up from germline, CDR1 is MDHEN and CDR2 is SYDVKM. This CDR3 is built from 15 residues. V shed 1 base and J shed 9 bases, with 13 bases lying between them. The DNA for the CDR3 is TGTGCCAGCAGTTTATATGCAGGGGTGGGTTCACCCCTCCACTTT. Protein sequence: CASSLYAGVGSPLHF.

The chain uses TRBV18 and TRBJ2-3; D not certain. CDR3 length: 15 amino acids. Trimming took off 3 bases at V and 0 bases at J, with 10 bases between the two ends. In germline, CDR1 is KGHSH, CDR2 LQKENI. CDR3 sequence: CASSPGWASTDTQYF. The CDR3 DNA is TGTGCCAGCTCACCTGGTTGGGCCAGCACAGATACGCAGTATTTT.

This clone was found once. This sequence joins TRBV7-9 and TRBJ2-5; 7 bases agree with TRBD1. The V gene's germline CDR1 is SEHNR and CDR2 FQNEAQ (reference sequence). The V gene end was trimmed by 4 bases and the J gene end by 6 bases; junction bases not matched to a gene: 2. The length of the CDR3 is 12 residues. Here the CDR3 reads CASSYRGQTQYF. For the CDR3, the DNA is TGTGCCAGCAGCTACAGGGGTCAGACCCAGTACTTC.

This clone was recorded only once. The V and J genes are TRBV4-1 and TRBJ2-7; D possibly corresponds to TRBD1 (5 bases). CDR3 size: 15 residues. The germline V gene has CDR1 MGHRA and CDR2 YSYEKL. V was pared by 1 base and J by 2 bases, with 12 bases between. The CDR3: CASSQGSTAAYEQYF. In DNA form, the CDR3 reads TGCGCCAGCAGCCAAGGTTCGACAGCAGCCTACGAGCAGTACTTC.

The J gene is TRBJ1-3, the V gene TRBV7-9, with D unresolved. The CDR3 is 16 residues long. The V gene's germline CDR1 is SEHNR and CDR2 FQNEAQ (reference sequence). V gave up 1 base and J gave up 0 bases, with 10 bases separating them. The CDR3 reads CASSLVGTSSGNTIYF. DNA for the CDR3: TGTGCCAGCAGCTTAGTGGGCACGTCCTCTGGAAACACCATATATTTT.

The chain joins TRBV5-1 to TRBJ2-1; 8 nucleotides agree with TRBD2. V trimming: 2 bases; J trimming: 10 bases; junction bases outside the gene matches: 11. The CDR3 has 15 amino acids. Germline CDR1 is SGHRS and CDR2 is YFSETQ. The CDR3 loop is CASSLLAALRGEQFF. The CDR3 region has the DNA TGCGCCAGCAGCTTACTAGCGGCCCTCAGAGGGGAGCAGTTCTTC.

This clone has a handful of counts. This chain connects TRBV10-3 to TRBJ2-7; 11 nucleotides agree with TRBD2. The CDR3 has 15 amino acids. CDR1 ENHRY and CDR2 SYGVKD come from the germline V gene. V shed 3 bases, J shed 5 bases, and the junction held 6 bases outside the gene matches. The CDR3 DNA reads as TGTGCCATCAGTGAAACTAGCGGGAGTACAGACGAGCAGTACTTC. Translation: CAISETSGSTDEQYF.

The chain couples TRBV7-6 to TRBJ1-4, with TRBD1 matching 9 bases. With V trimmed by 5 bases and J by 8 bases, 9 bases remained unmatched. CDR3 length: 15 residues. The germline gives CDR1 SGHVS, CDR2 FNYEAQ. The DNA of the CDR3 is TGTGCCAGCAGCCGGGGGGACAGGGTAGCCGAAAAACTGTTTTTT. It encodes CASSRGDRVAEKLFF.

The chain has TRBV5-1 and TRBJ2-3; 9 bases are shared with TRBD2. The CDR3 is 14 amino acids. Looked up from germline, CDR1 is SGHRS and CDR2 is YFSETQ. Trimming at V came to 0 bases and at J to 5 bases, leaving 1 base not matched to a gene. CDR3 sequence: CASSLGTSVDTQYF. The DNA for the CDR3 is TGCGCCAGCAGCTTGGGGACTAGCGTAGATACGCAGTATTTT.

The chain carries TRBV29-1 and TRBJ1-1; 8 nucleotides line up with TRBD1. V was clipped by 8 bases and J by 4 bases; unmatched bases: 3. Germline V gives CDR1 SQVTM, CDR2 ANQGSEA. This CDR3 region has 11 residues. The CDR3 spells CSFQGATEAFF. The CDR3 DNA sequence: TGCAGCTTTCAGGGGGCCACTGAAGCTTTCTTT.

The chain joins TRBV28 to TRBJ1-4, with a tentative D call TRBD1 (6 bases). The CDR3 covers 13 residues. Trimming removed 5 bases from V and 5 bases from J, with 9 bases in between. CDR1 and CDR2 (germline): MDHEN, SYDVKM. The CDR3 DNA is TGTGCCAGCAGTCGGGACAACAATGAAAAACTGTTTTTT. This translates into CASSRDNNEKLFF.

The CDR3 DNA is TGTGCCAGCAGTGAAGCGTCTTCTGGAAACACCATATATTTT. It is translated as CASSEASSGNTIYF. V gene TRBV6-1 combines with J gene TRBJ1-3; no clear D gene. The germline V and J ends were trimmed by 0 bases and 1 base, with 4 bases remaining between them. Germline V gives CDR1 MNHNS, CDR2 SASEGT. The CDR3 has 14 amino acids.

This chain links TRBV9 with TRBJ2-7, with D perhaps TRBD2 (5 bases). Germline CDR1 SGDLS, CDR2 YYNGEE. The germline V and J ends were trimmed by 3 bases and 2 bases, with 12 bases remaining between them. The CDR3 is 14 amino acids. CDR3 bases: TGTGCCAGCAGCGCCACTAGGGTCCCCTACGAGCAGTACTTC. It codes for CASSATRVPYEQYF.

CDR3: CASSFVSMTDSNQPQHF. CDR3 nucleotides: TGTGCCAGCAGCTTTGTTTCGATGACAGATAGCAATCAGCCCCAGCATTTT. The chain couples TRBV7-9 to TRBJ1-5; D perhaps matches TRBD1 (5 bases). The germline V gene encodes CDR1 SEHNR and CDR2 FQNEAQ (reference sequence). With 3 bases removed from V and 0 bases from J, the gap between germline ends came to 15 bases. The CDR3 spans 17 residues.

The chain combines TRBV6-6 with TRBJ2-7; D may be TRBD1 (5 bases). This CDR3 has 15 amino acids. The germline CDR1 and CDR2 sequences are MNHNY and SVGAGI (reference sequence). The V end was cut by 8 bases, the J end by 2 bases, with 19 bases between. The CDR3 reads CASFTGAPFAYEQYF. The CDR3 nucleotides read TGTGCCAGCTTTACTGGGGCACCTTTTGCCTACGAGCAGTACTTC.